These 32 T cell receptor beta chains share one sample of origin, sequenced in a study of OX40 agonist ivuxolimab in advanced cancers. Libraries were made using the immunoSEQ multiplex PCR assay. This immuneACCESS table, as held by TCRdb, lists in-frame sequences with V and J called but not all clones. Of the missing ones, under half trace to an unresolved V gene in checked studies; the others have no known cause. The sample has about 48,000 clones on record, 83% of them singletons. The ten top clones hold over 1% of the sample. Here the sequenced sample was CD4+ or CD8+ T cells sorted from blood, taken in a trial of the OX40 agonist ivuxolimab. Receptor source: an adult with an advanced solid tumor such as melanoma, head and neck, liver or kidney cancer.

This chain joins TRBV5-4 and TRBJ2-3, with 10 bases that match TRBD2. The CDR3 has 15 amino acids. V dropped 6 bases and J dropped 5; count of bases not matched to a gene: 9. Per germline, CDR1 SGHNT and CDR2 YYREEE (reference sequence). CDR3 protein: CASKPSGGVGDTQYF. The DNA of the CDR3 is TGTGCCAGCAAGCCCAGCGGGGGGGTTGGAGATACGCAGTATTTT.

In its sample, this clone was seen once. Here the CDR3 DNA reads TGTGCCAGCAGTGATGGAGGACTCGGGAACTACGAGCAGTACTTC. Its protein product is CASSDGGLGNYEQYF. The chain couples TRBV2 to TRBJ2-7, with TRBD2 as a possible D gene (5 bases). The CDR3 contains 15 residues. Germline loops: CDR1 SNHLY, CDR2 FYNNEI. The V and J ends lost 3 bases and 3 bases respectively, with 15 bases between them. The variable domain in full, completed from reference TRBV2 and TRBJ2-7, reads EPEVTQTPSHQVTQMGQEVILRCVPISNHLYFYWYRQILGQKVEFLVSFYNNEISEKSEIFDDQFSVERPDGSNFTLKIRSTKLEDSAMYFCASSDGGLGNYEQYFGPGTRLTVT.

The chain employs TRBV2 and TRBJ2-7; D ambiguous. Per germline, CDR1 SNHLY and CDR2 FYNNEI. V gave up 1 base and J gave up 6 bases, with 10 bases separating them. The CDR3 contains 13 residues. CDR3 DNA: TGTGCCAGCAGTGAAGTACGCCCTGGCGAGCAGTACTTC. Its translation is CASSEVRPGEQYF. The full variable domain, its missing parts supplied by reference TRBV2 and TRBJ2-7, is EPEVTQTPSHQVTQMGQEVILRCVPISNHLYFYWYRQILGQKVEFLVSFYNNEISEKSEIFDDQFSVERPDGSNFTLKIRSTKLEDSAMYFCASSEVRPGEQYFGPGTRLTVT.

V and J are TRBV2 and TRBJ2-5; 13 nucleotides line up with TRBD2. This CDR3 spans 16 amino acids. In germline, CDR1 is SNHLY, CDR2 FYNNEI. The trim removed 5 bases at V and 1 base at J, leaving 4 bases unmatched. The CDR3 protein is CASSHRLAGGQETQYF. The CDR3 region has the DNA TGTGCCAGCAGTCACCGACTAGCGGGGGGCCAAGAGACCCAGTACTTC.

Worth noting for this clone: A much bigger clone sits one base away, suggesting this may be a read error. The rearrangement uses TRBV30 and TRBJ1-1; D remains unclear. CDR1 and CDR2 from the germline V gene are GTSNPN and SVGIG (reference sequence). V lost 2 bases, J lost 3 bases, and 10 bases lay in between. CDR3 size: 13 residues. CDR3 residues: CAWSTGVDTEAFF. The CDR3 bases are TGTGCCTGGAGTACCGGGGTTGACACTGAAGCTTTCTTT.

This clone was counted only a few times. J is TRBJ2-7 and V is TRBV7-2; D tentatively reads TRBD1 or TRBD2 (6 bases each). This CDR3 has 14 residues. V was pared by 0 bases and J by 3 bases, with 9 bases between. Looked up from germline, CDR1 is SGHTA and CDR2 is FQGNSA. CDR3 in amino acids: CASSLAGGLYEQYF. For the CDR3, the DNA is TGTGCCAGCAGCTTAGCGGGGGGCCTCTACGAGCAGTACTTC.

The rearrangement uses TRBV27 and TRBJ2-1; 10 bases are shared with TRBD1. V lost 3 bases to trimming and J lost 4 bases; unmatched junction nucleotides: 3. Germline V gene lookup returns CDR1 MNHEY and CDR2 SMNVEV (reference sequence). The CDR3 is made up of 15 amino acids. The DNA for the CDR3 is TGTGCCAGCAGTTTTATGGGACAGGGGTACAATGAGCAGTTCTTC. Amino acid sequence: CASSFMGQGYNEQFF.

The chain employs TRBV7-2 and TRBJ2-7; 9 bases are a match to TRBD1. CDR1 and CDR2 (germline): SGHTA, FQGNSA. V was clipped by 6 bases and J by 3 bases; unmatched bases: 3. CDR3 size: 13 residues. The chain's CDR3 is CASSMTGGYEQYF. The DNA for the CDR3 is TGTGCCAGCAGTATGACAGGGGGCTACGAGCAGTACTTC. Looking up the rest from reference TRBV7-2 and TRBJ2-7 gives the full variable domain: GAGVSQSPSNKVTEKGKDVELRCDPISGHTALYWYRQSLGQGLEFLIYFQGNSAPDKSGLPSDRFSAERTGGSVSTLTIQRTQQEDSAVYLCASSMTGGYEQYFGPGTRLTVT.

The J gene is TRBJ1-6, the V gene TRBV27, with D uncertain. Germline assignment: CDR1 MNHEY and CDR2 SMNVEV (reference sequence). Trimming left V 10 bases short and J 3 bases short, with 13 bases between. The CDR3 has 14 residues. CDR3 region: CATGLRGYNSPLHF. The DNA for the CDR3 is TGTGCCACCGGGTTGAGAGGCTATAATTCACCCCTCCACTTT.

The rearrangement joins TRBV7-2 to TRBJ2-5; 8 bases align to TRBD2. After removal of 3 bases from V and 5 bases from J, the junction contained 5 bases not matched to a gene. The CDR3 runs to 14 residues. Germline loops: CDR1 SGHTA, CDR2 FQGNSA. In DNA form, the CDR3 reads TGTGCCAGCAGCTTGAGACGGGGGGGCGAGACCCAGTACTTC. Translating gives CASSLRRGGETQYF.

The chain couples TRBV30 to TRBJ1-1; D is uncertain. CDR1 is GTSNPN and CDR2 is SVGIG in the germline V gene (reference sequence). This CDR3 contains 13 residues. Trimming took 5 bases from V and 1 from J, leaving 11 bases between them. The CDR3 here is CAWGLRGNTEAFF. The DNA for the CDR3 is TGTGCCTGGGGCCTACGGGGGAACACTGAAGCTTTCTTT.

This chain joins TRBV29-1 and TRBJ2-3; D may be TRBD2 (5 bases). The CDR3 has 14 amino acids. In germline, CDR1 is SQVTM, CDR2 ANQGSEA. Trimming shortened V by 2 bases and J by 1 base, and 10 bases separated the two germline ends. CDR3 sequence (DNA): TGCAGCGTTGAACCCTTGGGAGGCACAGATACGCAGTATTTT. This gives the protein CSVEPLGGTDTQYF.

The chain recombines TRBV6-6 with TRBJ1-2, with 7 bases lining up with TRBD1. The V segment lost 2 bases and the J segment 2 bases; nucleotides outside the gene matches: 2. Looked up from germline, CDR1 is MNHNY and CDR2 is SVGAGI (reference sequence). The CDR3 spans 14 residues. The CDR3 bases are TGTGCCAGCAGTTACCGGGGACAGAACTATGGCTACACCTTC. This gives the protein CASSYRGQNYGYTF.

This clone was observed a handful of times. The CDR3 DNA is TGTGCCAGCAGCACCGGGACTAGCGGCTACAATGAGCAGTTCTTC. Translating gives CASSTGTSGYNEQFF. The V call is TRBV2, the J call TRBJ2-1; TRBD2 aligns across 11 bases. This CDR3 region has 15 residues. Germline loops: CDR1 SNHLY, CDR2 FYNNEI. With 6 bases clipped from V and 3 bases from J, the junction kept 4 bases outside the gene matches.

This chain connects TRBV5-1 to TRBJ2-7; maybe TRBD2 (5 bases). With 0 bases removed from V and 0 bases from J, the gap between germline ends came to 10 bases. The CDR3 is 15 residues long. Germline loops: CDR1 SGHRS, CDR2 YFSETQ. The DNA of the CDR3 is TGCGCCAGCAGCTTGGCGTCGCGGGCCTCCTACGAGCAGTACTTC. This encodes CASSLASRASYEQYF.

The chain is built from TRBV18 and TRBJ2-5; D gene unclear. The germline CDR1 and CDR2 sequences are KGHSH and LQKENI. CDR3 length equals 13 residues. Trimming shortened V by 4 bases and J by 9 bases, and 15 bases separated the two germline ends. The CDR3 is CASSLSYGEAQYF. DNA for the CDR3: TGTGCCAGCTCACTATCTTATGGCGAGGCCCAGTACTTC.

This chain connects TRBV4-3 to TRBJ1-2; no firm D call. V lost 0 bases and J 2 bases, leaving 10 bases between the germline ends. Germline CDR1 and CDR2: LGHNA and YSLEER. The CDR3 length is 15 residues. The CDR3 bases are TGCGCCAGCAGCCAAGATCTCGGGCTAAACTATGGCTACACCTTC. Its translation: CASSQDLGLNYGYTF.

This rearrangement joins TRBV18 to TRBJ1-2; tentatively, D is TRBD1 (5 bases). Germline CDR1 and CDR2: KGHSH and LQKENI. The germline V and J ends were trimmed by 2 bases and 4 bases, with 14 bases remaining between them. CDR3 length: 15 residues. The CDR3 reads CASSPAFLGGYGYTF. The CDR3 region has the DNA TGTGCCAGCTCACCAGCATTTCTGGGGGGCTATGGCTACACCTTC.

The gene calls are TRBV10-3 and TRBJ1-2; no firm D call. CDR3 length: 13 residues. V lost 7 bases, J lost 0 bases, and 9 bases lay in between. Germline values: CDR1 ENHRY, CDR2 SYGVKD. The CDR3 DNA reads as TGTGCCATCACAACACCCCCTAACTATGGCTACACCTTC. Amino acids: CAITTPPNYGYTF.

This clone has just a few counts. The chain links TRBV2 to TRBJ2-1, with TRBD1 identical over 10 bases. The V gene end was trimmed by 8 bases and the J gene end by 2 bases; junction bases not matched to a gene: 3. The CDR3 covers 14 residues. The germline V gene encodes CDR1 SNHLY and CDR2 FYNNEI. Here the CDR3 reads CASETGGPYNEQFF. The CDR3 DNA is TGTGCCAGCGAGACAGGGGGCCCCTACAATGAGCAGTTCTTC.

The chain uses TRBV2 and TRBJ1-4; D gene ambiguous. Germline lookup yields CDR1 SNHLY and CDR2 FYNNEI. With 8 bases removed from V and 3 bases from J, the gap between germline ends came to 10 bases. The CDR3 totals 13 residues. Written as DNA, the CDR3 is TGTGCCAGCGGGCGGGTGGCTAATGAAAAACTGTTTTTT. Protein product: CASGRVANEKLFF.

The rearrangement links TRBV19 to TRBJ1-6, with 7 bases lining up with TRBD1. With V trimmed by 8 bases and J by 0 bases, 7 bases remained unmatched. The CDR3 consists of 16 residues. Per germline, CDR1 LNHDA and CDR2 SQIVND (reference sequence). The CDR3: CASGDSLSSYNSPLHF. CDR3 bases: TGTGCCAGTGGGGACAGTTTGAGCTCCTATAATTCACCCCTCCACTTT.

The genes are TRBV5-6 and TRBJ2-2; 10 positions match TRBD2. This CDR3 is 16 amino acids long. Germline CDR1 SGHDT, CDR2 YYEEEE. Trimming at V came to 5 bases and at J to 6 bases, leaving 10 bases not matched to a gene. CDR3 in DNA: TGTGCCAGCAGTCTACTAGCGGGGACCTTGGCCGGGGAGCTGTTTTTT. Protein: CASSLLAGTLAGELFF.

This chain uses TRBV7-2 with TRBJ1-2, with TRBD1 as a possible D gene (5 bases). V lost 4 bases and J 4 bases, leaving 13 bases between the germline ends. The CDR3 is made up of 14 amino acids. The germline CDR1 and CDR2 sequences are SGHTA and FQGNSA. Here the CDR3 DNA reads TGTGCCAGCAGCTCTTCCGGGACGGGCTATGGCTACACCTTC. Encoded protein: CASSSSGTGYGYTF.

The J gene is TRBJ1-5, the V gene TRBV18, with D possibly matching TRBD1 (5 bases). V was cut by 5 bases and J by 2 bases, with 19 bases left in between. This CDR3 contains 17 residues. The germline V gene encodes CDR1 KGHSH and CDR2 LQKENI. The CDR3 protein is CASSTGTGGLGNQPQHF. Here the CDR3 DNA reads TGTGCCAGCTCAACCGGGACGGGTGGGTTAGGCAATCAGCCCCAGCATTTT.

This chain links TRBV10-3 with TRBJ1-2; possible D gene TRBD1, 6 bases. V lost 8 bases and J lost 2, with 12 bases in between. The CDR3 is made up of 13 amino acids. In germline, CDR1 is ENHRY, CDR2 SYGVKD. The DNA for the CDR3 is TGTGCCATCGCCGGGACATTGAACTATGGCTACACCTTC. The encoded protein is CAIAGTLNYGYTF.

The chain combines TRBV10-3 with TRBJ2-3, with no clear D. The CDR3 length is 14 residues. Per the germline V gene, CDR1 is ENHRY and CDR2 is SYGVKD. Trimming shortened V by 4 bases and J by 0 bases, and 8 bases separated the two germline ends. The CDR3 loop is CAISGLTSTDTQYF. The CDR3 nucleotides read TGTGCCATCAGTGGCCTAACAAGCACAGATACGCAGTATTTT.

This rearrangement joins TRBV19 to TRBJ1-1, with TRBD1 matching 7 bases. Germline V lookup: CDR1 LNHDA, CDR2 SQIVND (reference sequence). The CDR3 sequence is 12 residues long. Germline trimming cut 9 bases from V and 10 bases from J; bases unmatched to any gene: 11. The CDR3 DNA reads TGTGCCAGCAGACCCCGGACAGGAGGAGCTTTCTTT. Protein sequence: CASRPRTGGAFF.

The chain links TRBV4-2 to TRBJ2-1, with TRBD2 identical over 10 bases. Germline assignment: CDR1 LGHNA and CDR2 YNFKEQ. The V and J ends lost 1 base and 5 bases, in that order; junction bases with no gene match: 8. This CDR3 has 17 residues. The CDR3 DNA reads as TGTGCCAGCAGCCAAGGGGGCCTAGCGGGGGCAAACAATGAGCAGTTCTTC. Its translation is CASSQGGLAGANNEQFF.

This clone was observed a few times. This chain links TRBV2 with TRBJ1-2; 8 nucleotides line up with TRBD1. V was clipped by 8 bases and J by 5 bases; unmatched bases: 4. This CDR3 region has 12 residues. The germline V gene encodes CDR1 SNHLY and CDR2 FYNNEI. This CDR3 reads CASAGQEYGYTF. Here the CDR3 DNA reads TGTGCCAGCGCGGGACAGGAGTATGGCTACACCTTC.

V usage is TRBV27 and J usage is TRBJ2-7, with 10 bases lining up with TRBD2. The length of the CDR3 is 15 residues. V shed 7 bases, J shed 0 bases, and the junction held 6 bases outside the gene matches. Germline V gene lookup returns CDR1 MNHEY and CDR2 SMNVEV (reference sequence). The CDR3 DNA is TGTGCCAGCAAAAAGGGACTAGCGAACTCCTACGAGCAGTACTTC. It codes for CASKKGLANSYEQYF.

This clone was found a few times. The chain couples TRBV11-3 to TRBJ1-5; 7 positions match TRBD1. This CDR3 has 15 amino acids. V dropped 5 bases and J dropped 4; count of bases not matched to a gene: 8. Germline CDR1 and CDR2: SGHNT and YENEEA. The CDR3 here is CASSPGGTENQPQHF. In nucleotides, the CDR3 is TGTGCCAGCAGCCCTGGGGGGACAGAGAATCAGCCCCAGCATTTT. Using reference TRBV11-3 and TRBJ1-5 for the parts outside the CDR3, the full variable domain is EAGVVQSPRYKIIEKKQPVAFWCNPISGHNTLYWYLQNLGQGPELLIRYENEEAVDDSQLPKDRFSAERLKGVDSTLKIQPAELGDSAVYLCASSPGGTENQPQHFGDGTRLSIL.